The 28 T cell receptor beta chains in this list originate from one sample, sequenced in a study of T cells in Graves' hyperthyroidism and ophthalmopathy. From RNA transcripts, TCR beta CDR3 regions were amplified. The HTBI primer set drove a first-round RT-PCR of the TCR CDR3. A single record per CDR3 protein comes from TCRdb applying MiXCR to the multiplex PCR reads. Of some 350,000 distinct CDR3 sequences detected, approximately 15% appear once; the ten largest clones hold about 37%. The source material was blood. These TCRs come from a middle-aged woman with Graves' ophthalmopathy.

This clonotype was seen repeatedly, ten times or more. The gene calls are TRBV28 and TRBJ2-1; maybe TRBD2 (6 bases). Trimming removed 0 bases from V and 5 bases from J, with 17 bases in between. The CDR3 extends over 17 amino acids. Germline values: CDR1 MDHEN, CDR2 SYDVKM. CDR3 sequence: CASSLWVELAMDNEQFF. The CDR3, as DNA: TGTGCCAGCAGTTTATGGGTAGAGCTAGCGATGGACAATGAGCAGTTCTTC.

This clonotype turned up a few times. The rearrangement joins TRBV20-1 to TRBJ2-1; TRBD2 aligns across 13 bases. Per the germline V gene, CDR1 is DFQATT and CDR2 is SNEGSKA (reference sequence). The V and J ends lost 0 bases and 9 bases, in that order; junction bases with no gene match: 11. This CDR3 is 17 amino acids long. Here the CDR3 reads CSARDQIRTSGRAEQFF. The CDR3 DNA sequence: TGCAGTGCTAGAGATCAGATTCGAACTAGCGGGAGGGCTGAGCAGTTCTTC.

This clonotype was counted at least ten times. In DNA, the CDR3 is TGTGCCATCAGTGCAACAGGAAATAGCAATCAGCCCCAGCATTTT. Amino acid sequence: CAISATGNSNQPQHF. The V and J genes are TRBV10-3 and TRBJ1-5, with D possibly matching TRBD1 (5 bases). Trimming cost V 4 bases and J 0 bases, with 10 bases left between them. The CDR3 sequence is 15 residues long. Looked up from germline, CDR1 is ENHRY and CDR2 is SYGVKD.

This clonotype was seen at least ten times. The chain is built from TRBV6-1 and TRBJ1-1; D gene uncertain. Trimming removed 11 bases from V and 2 bases from J, with 9 bases in between. Germline loops: CDR1 MNHNS, CDR2 SASEGT. This CDR3 has 11 amino acids. CDR3 loop: CAAGGNTEAFF. The CDR3 bases are TGTGCCGCTGGTGGAAACACTGAAGCTTTCTTT.

This clonotype was found many times. The chain joins TRBV6-1 to TRBJ1-2, with TRBD1 as a possible D gene (5 bases). Germline V gene lookup returns CDR1 MNHNS and CDR2 SASEGT. The length of the CDR3 is 13 residues. The V and J ends lost 11 bases and 4 bases respectively, with 17 bases between them. The CDR3 region is CAARDPGLYGYTF. Here the CDR3 DNA reads TGTGCCGCCCGGGACCCCGGGCTCTATGGCTACACCTTC.

This clonotype has just one count. The chain recombines TRBV7-6 with TRBJ1-1, with a possible D match to TRBD1 (6 bases). Trimming removed 1 base from V and 4 bases from J, with 10 bases in between. This CDR3 is 14 amino acids long. Germline V gene sequence: CDR1 SGHVS, CDR2 FNYEAQ. The CDR3 DNA reads TGTGCCAGCAGCTTAGGGGCAGGGGTCACTGAAGCTTTCTTT. Its translation is CASSLGAGVTEAFF.

This clonotype was seen many times. The rearrangement uses TRBV20-1 and TRBJ2-7; 9 nucleotides agree with TRBD1. Germline values: CDR1 DFQATT, CDR2 SNEGSKA (reference sequence). V dropped 5 bases and J dropped 4; count of bases not matched to a gene: 12. CDR3 length equals 15 residues. CDR3 amino acids: CSARDPGTGRYEQYF. The DNA for the CDR3 is TGCAGTGCTCGCGACCCCGGGACAGGGCGGTACGAGCAGTACTTC.

The chain links TRBV7-8 to TRBJ2-1, with a weak D call TRBD1 (6 bases). Germline CDR1 SGHVS, CDR2 FQNEAQ. CDR3 length: 16 amino acids. V lost 1 base and J 0 bases, leaving 10 bases between the germline ends. In nucleotides, the CDR3 is TGTGCCAGCAGCTTAGGACAGGTCTACTCCTACAATGAGCAGTTCTTC. Translation: CASSLGQVYSYNEQFF.

This clonotype showed up many times. This rearrangement joins TRBV12-3 or TRBV12-4 to TRBJ2-1, with 12 bases that match TRBD2. CDR3 length: 14 residues. V dropped 8 bases and J dropped 7; count of bases not matched to a gene: 6. The CDR3 loop reads CASWTSGEGNEQFF. CDR3 DNA sequence: TGTGCCAGCTGGACTAGCGGGGAGGGGAATGAGCAGTTCTTC.

The sample holds many counts of this clonotype. This chain links TRBV5-6 with TRBJ2-1; no firm D call. V shed 0 bases and J shed 0 bases, with 7 bases lying between them. CDR1 is SGHDT and CDR2 is YYEEEE in the germline V gene. The CDR3 has 15 amino acids. DNA for the CDR3: TGTGCCAGCAGCTTGGGGGCGAGCTCCTACAATGAGCAGTTCTTC. Encoded protein: CASSLGASSYNEQFF.

The chain joins TRBV19 to TRBJ2-5; D might be TRBD2 (7 bases). Germline CDR1 reads LNHDA; CDR2 reads SQIVND (reference sequence). Trimming took 3 bases from V and 5 from J, leaving 16 bases between them. The CDR3 runs 15 residues. The CDR3: CASSIGGGQRETQYF. Written as DNA, the CDR3 is TGTGCCAGTAGTATTGGGGGGGGACAAAGGGAGACCCAGTACTTC. Looking up the rest from reference TRBV19 and TRBJ2-5 gives the full variable domain: DGGITQSPKYLFRKEGQNVTLSCEQNLNHDAMYWYRQDPGQGLRLIYYSQIVNDFQKGDIAEGYSVSREKKESFPLTVTSAQKNPTAFYLCASSIGGGQRETQYFGPGTRLLVL.

This clonotype was picked up many times. This rearrangement joins TRBV11-3 to TRBJ2-5; 9 bases are shared with TRBD2. CDR1 is SGHNT, CDR2 YENEEA, per germline. The CDR3 contains 15 residues. V was clipped by 5 bases and J by 2 bases; unmatched bases: 6. CDR3 DNA: TGTGCCAGCAGCGCCAGCGGGGGGTCTCAAGAGACCCAGTACTTC. As protein: CASSASGGSQETQYF.

This clonotype was seen at least ten times. V gene TRBV20-1 combines with J gene TRBJ2-5; 8 nucleotides agree with TRBD2. CDR1 is DFQATT, CDR2 SNEGSKA, per germline (reference sequence). The CDR3 has 15 residues. V lost 2 bases to trimming and J lost 3 bases; unmatched junction nucleotides: 8. The CDR3 sequence: CSARPLRGEEETQYF. CDR3 nucleotide sequence: TGCAGTGCTAGACCCCTGCGGGGGGAGGAAGAGACCCAGTACTTC.

This clonotype was seen many times. The chain has TRBV6-1 and TRBJ1-2; D gene unclear. The V gene's germline CDR1 is MNHNS and CDR2 SASEGT. The CDR3 has 13 residues. Trimming took 2 bases from V and 5 from J, leaving 9 bases between them. The CDR3 protein is CASSENRKYGYTF. CDR3 DNA: TGTGCCAGCAGTGAAAACAGAAAATATGGCTACACCTTC.

This rearrangement joins TRBV6-5 to TRBJ2-3; 8 nucleotides line up with TRBD2. V dropped 0 bases and J dropped 3; count of bases not matched to a gene: 5. Germline V CDR1 and CDR2: MNHEY, SVGAGI. CDR3 size: 16 residues. CDR3 sequence (DNA): TGTGCCAGCAGTTACTCGCGGGGGGTTAGTACAGATACGCAGTATTTT. It encodes CASSYSRGVSTDTQYF.

In regard to this clonotype: An end of the junction does not agree with germline; a read error may underlie this. The chain couples TRBV14 to TRBJ1-3, with D tentatively TRBD1 (6 bases). From germline, CDR1 is SGHDN and CDR2 FVKESK. The CDR3 totals 16 residues. The CDR3 reads CASSQDYRASRNTVYF. The CDR3 nucleotides read TGTGCCAGCAGCCAAGACTACAGGGCCTCTCGAAACACCGTATATTTT. Together with reference TRBV14 and TRBJ1-3, the CDR3 gives the full variable domain: EAGVTQFPSHSVIEKGQTVTLRCDPISGHDNLYWYRRVMGKEIKFLLHFVKESKQDESGMPNNRFLAERTGGTYSTLKVQPAELEDSGVYFCASSQDYRASRNTVYFGEGSWLTVV.

The rearrangement links TRBV7-8 to TRBJ2-3, with D unclear. V lost 6 bases and J 5 bases, leaving 15 bases between the germline ends. CDR1 is SGHVS, CDR2 FQNEAQ, per germline. The CDR3 has 14 residues. The CDR3 spells CASRIGAGGDTQYF. The CDR3, as DNA: TGTGCCAGCAGAATCGGCGCCGGCGGAGATACGCAGTATTTT.

This chain links TRBV5-6 with TRBJ2-6; D tentatively fits TRBD1 or TRBD2 (5 bases each). The germline CDR1 and CDR2 sequences are SGHDT and YYEEEE. The V gene lost 4 bases and the J gene lost 0 bases, with 11 bases spanning the gap. The CDR3 loop spans 16 amino acids. The CDR3 loop is CASSLDTSSGANVLTF. CDR3 in DNA: TGTGCCAGCAGCCTGGACACTAGCTCTGGGGCCAACGTCCTGACTTTC.

This clonotype was recorded at least ten times. This chain connects TRBV2 to TRBJ2-3, with TRBD2 matching 9 bases. Germline V gene data show CDR1 as SNHLY and CDR2 as FYNNEI. This CDR3 comprises 14 residues. V shed 7 bases and J 5 bases; nucleotides not matched to a gene: 7. Here the CDR3 DNA reads TGTGCCAGCACGGCGGGGGGGCAGGTAGATACGCAGTATTTT. Translated: CASTAGGQVDTQYF. The whole variable domain, filled in from reference TRBV2 and TRBJ2-3, reads EPEVTQTPSHQVTQMGQEVILRCVPISNHLYFYWYRQILGQKVEFLVSFYNNEISEKSEIFDDQFSVERPDGSNFTLKIRSTKLEDSAMYFCASTAGGQVDTQYFGPGTRLTVL.

This clonotype was counted at least ten times. The rearrangement joins TRBV20-1 to TRBJ2-5; 7 bases map to TRBD1. V gave up 0 bases and J gave up 2 bases; unmatched junction bases: 6. Germline V CDR1 and CDR2: DFQATT, SNEGSKA (reference sequence). The CDR3 totals 15 residues. For the CDR3, the DNA is TGCAGTGCTAGAGATCCTGTGGGACAGCAAGAGACCCAGTACTTC. Translation gives CSARDPVGQQETQYF.

Many counts were recorded for this clonotype. The rearrangement links TRBV3-1 to TRBJ2-1, with 13 positions matching TRBD2. Trimming removed 1 base from V and 10 bases from J; junction bases left unmatched: 1. From germline, CDR1 is LGHDT and CDR2 YNNKEL (reference sequence). The CDR3 consists of 14 residues. DNA for the CDR3: TGTGCCAGCAGCCAAGGGGGACTAGCGGGGGAGCAGTTCTTC. Translated: CASSQGGLAGEQFF.

This clonotype has at least ten counts. This rearrangement joins TRBV20-1 to TRBJ2-1, with 10 bases lining up with TRBD2. V lost 7 bases, J lost 0 bases, and 9 bases stayed unmatched. Germline V gives CDR1 DFQATT, CDR2 SNEGSKA (reference sequence). This CDR3 contains 16 residues. CDR3 protein: CSVPATSGNSYNEQFF. CDR3 nucleotides: TGCAGTGTTCCCGCCACTAGCGGGAACTCCTACAATGAGCAGTTCTTC.

This clonotype showed up many times. The rearrangement uses TRBV27 and TRBJ2-7; D ambiguous. The CDR3 is 13 residues long. With 5 bases removed from V and 5 bases from J, the gap between germline ends came to 13 bases. The V gene's germline CDR1 is MNHEY and CDR2 SMNVEV (reference sequence). DNA of the CDR3: TGTGCCAGCAGTCCCCCACCCCACCACGAGCAGTACTTC. Amino acid sequence: CASSPPPHHEQYF.

The chain uses TRBV7-2 and TRBJ1-5; the match to TRBD1 covers 7 bases. Germline trimming cut 5 bases from V and 5 bases from J; bases unmatched to any gene: 9. CDR3 length: 15 amino acids. Germline V lookup: CDR1 SGHTA, CDR2 FQGNSA. In DNA form, the CDR3 reads TGTGCCAGCAGCATTTACGCAGGGGGACATCAGCCCCAGCATTTT. Encoded protein: CASSIYAGGHQPQHF. Drawing the rest from reference TRBV7-2 and TRBJ1-5, the complete variable domain is GAGVSQSPSNKVTEKGKDVELRCDPISGHTALYWYRQSLGQGLEFLIYFQGNSAPDKSGLPSDRFSAERTGGSVSTLTIQRTQQEDSAVYLCASSIYAGGHQPQHFGDGTRLSIL.

In regard to this clonotype: Possible read error: a much larger clone is one base away. The CDR3 loop is CASSLTEAVYKQYF. In nucleotides, the CDR3 is TGTGCCAGCAGCCTGACAGAGGCGGTCTACAAGCAGTACTTC. This chain uses TRBV2 with TRBJ2-7, with D possibly TRBD1 on 5 matching bases. Germline values: CDR1 SNHLY, CDR2 FYNNEI. The CDR3 length is 14 residues.

At least ten counts were recorded for this clonotype. The J gene is TRBJ1-3, the V gene TRBV25-1; D is unresolved. Germline V CDR1 and CDR2: MGHDK, SYGVNS. The CDR3 is made up of 14 amino acids. V was pared by 5 bases and J by 0 bases, with 8 bases between. The CDR3 nucleotides read TGTGCCAGCAGTTATGGCAGCTCTGGAAACACCATATATTTT. Translated, it gives CASSYGSSGNTIYF.

This clonotype occurred a few times. The chain links TRBV2 to TRBJ1-5; D might be TRBD1 (6 bases). The V end lost 6 bases, the J end lost 6 bases, and 15 bases lay between the germline ends. The CDR3 spans 14 residues. Germline CDR1 and CDR2: SNHLY and FYNNEI. The CDR3 region has the DNA TGTGCCAGCAGGATCGGGGGGGCCGGTCAGCCCCAGCATTTT. Its protein product is CASRIGGAGQPQHF.

The V call is TRBV12-3 or TRBV12-4, the J call TRBJ1-2; tentative D call: TRBD1 (5 bases). The V gene lost 2 bases and the J gene lost 3 bases, with 10 bases spanning the gap. This CDR3 spans 14 amino acids. CDR3 nucleotide sequence: TGTGCCAGCAGTTTAACCGGGACGCACTATGGCTACACCTTC. Its protein is CASSLTGTHYGYTF.